The source of this TCR beta chain is a study of blood T cell repertoires in COVID-19. This CDR3 comprises 15 residues. The germline gives CDR1 SGHTA, CDR2 FQGNSA. V lost 1 base and J lost 2, with 12 bases in between. Data came from immunoSEQ multiplex PCR; TCRdb stores just in-frame clones and leaves some out. The profile covers some 45,000 clones, with less than 90% appearing a single time and 8.5% to 10% taken by the ten largest. The clonotype comes from a human donor in a cohort sampled during active COVID-19. Sequenced material: peripheral blood. The chain recombines TRBV7-2 with TRBJ2-7; possibly TRBD1 for D (5 bases). Here the CDR3 reads CASSLDTGPTYEQYF. In DNA form, the CDR3 reads TGTGCCAGCAGCTTAGATACAGGTCCTACCTACGAGCAGTACTTC. Full variable domain (remainder filled in from reference TRBV7-2 and TRBJ2-7): GAGVSQSPSNKVTEKGKDVELRCDPISGHTALYWYRQSLGQGLEFLIYFQGNSAPDKSGLPSDRFSAERTGGSVSTLTIQRTQQEDSAVYLCASSLDTGPTYEQYFGPGTRLTVT.